What follows are 5 T cell receptor beta chains derived from one specimen sequenced in a study of Ad26.COV2.S vaccination and SARS-CoV-2 variants (dated by TCRdb to about 2021). The library was made by the immunoSEQ multiplex PCR assay. Here the immuneACCESS table is served through TCRdb, limited to in-frame sequences with V and J called. Missing clones are a known gap in these copies; in checked studies unresolved V genes cover under half, and the rest lacks a known reason. For this sample the table gives about 420,000 clones, of which 88% were detected only once. The ten largest make up 3.6% of the sample. The sample's treatment or condition label is to be understood as: around 19 received Ad26.COV2.S at low or high dose, single or two shots; about 5 received placebo; per-sample allocation not given. For vaccine and placebo recipients, repertoires were sequenced using samples collected on day 63 after the first injection.

This specimen was peripheral blood, taken in a trial of Ad26.COV2.S vaccine versus placebo. The receptor set was obtained from a person aged 18-60 years who received the Ad26.COV2.S COVID-19 vaccine or a placebo.

V usage is TRBV5-6 and J usage is TRBJ2-7; the D gene is possibly TRBD1 (5 bases). Deletions cut 4 bases from V and 3 bases from J, with 8 bases between. CDR3 length: 12 amino acids. Germline V gene sequence: CDR1 SGHDT, CDR2 YYEEEE. The CDR3 is CASSQGSYEQYF. DNA of the CDR3: TGTGCCAGCAGCCAGGGAAGCTACGAGCAGTACTTC.

This clone was recorded a few times. The rearrangement joins TRBV20-1 to TRBJ1-2; D is unclear. The V gene lost 0 bases and the J gene lost 12 bases, with 11 bases spanning the gap. Germline V gene sequence: CDR1 DFQATT, CDR2 SNEGSKA (reference sequence). The CDR3 is 11 residues long. This CDR3 is CSARDLRLHTF. The CDR3 DNA sequence: TGCAGTGCTAGAGACCTTAGATTACACACCTTC.

The V gene is TRBV15, the J gene TRBJ1-6, with TRBD1 identical over 8 bases. The CDR3 is made up of 14 amino acids. V was pared by 5 bases and J by 10 bases, with 7 bases of the junction left unmatched. The germline V gene has CDR1 LNHNV and CDR2 YYDKDF (reference sequence). CDR3 DNA: TGTGCCACCAGCGGAGCAGGGGGCGGGTCACCCCTCCACTTT. It specifies CATSGAGGGSPLHF.

The chain carries TRBV30 and TRBJ2-3; D perhaps matches TRBD1 (6 bases). Looked up from germline, CDR1 is GTSNPN and CDR2 is SVGIG (reference sequence). V dropped 5 bases and J dropped 0 bases, with 15 bases sitting between them. The CDR3 sequence is 15 residues long. The CDR3 loop is CAWGQSRVSTDTQYF. DNA for the CDR3: TGTGCCTGGGGACAGTCAAGGGTTAGCACAGATACGCAGTATTTT. The full variable domain, with the rest looked up from reference TRBV30 and TRBJ2-3, is SQTIHQWPATLVQPVGSPLSLECTVEGTSNPNLYWYRQAAGRGLQLLFYSVGIGQISSEVPQNLSASRPQDRQFILSSKKLLLSDSGFYLCAWGQSRVSTDTQYFGPGTRLTVL.

The V and J genes are TRBV4-3 and TRBJ1-1; D is undetermined. CDR3 length: 15 residues. The V gene lost 4 bases and the J gene lost 1 base, with 13 bases spanning the gap. The germline V gene has CDR1 LGHNA and CDR2 YSLEER. CDR3 region: CASSLSRERNTEAFF. The CDR3 coding sequence is TGCGCCAGCAGCCTATCTAGGGAGAGGAACACTGAAGCTTTCTTT.